This T cell receptor (beta chain) was sequenced for a study of blood T cell repertoires in COVID-19. Study context: In each case, the material was cDNA or gDNA derived from T cells, B-cell-depleted T cells, or PBMCs.

Participant ages covered roughly 18 to 89 years across 24 US areas. Participants had their cohort set by participant-reported clinical history. In the original analysis: Amplification with reference gene primers provided the estimates of nucleated cell counts. Data came from immunoSEQ multiplex PCR; TCRdb stores just in-frame clones and leaves some out. The V and J calls and clone size come from that table; D and trimming were worked out from the DNA. Of approximately 450,000 clones listed, 70% to 90% are singletons. Germline values: CDR1 LNHDA, CDR2 SQIVND (reference sequence). After removal of 3 bases from V and 2 bases from J, the junction contained 1 base not matched to a gene. The CDR3 loop spans 14 amino acids.

The TCR was taken from a woman aged 18-35 years with acute COVID-19. The rearrangement joins TRBV19 to TRBJ1-2; 9 nucleotides agree with TRBD1. Sequenced input: PBMCs or T cells enriched from blood (not recorded which). CDR3 DNA: TGTGCCAGTAGTATCGGACAGGGGAACTATGGCTACACCTTC. This translates into CASSIGQGNYGYTF.